This TCR beta chain is drawn from a study of T cell responses to AZD1222 COVID-19 vaccine (dated by TCRdb to the early 2020s). General notes on the study: AZD1222 recipients given second doses at about 4 weeks or at about 12 weeks were pooled, since spike-specific TCR depth and breadth were not found to differ between the two schedules. A total of 240 or so trial participants underwent TCR sequencing, of whom some 200 had received two doses of AZD1222 and roughly 26 had received two doses of the MenACWY control vaccine. Trial participants were enrolled by age into 18-55, 56-69 and 70-plus year subgroups, with 148, 28 and 57 TCR-sequenced participants respectively.

This clone was recorded only once. No antigen is known for it. Base qualities are missing; no much larger clone stands one base away. The sample's time point, from its label and the paper: baseline before first vaccination. Samples from vaccinated people were obtained from the UK trials COV001 and COV002, which included a single-blind randomized controlled phase 2/3 trial of AZD1222 (ChAdOx1 nCoV-19) in healthy adults. For TCRbeta chain sequencing, PBMC samples from trial participants were taken at day 0 and at day 28 after the second dose. The CDR3 regions of human TCRbeta chains were analyzed by immunosequencing. The paper's processing steps were these. Repertoire TCRs were matched against a reference library of SARS-CoV-2-specific TCRs generated with the MIRA antigen-specificity platform. Breadth was defined as the fraction of unique TCRs that were SARS-CoV-2-associated. Depth was defined as the fraction of total T cells that were SARS-CoV-2-associated. Using the MIRA data, every spike-specific TCR was mapped to the spike region that the TCR reacted to and assigned to either a CD4 or a CD8 class. Log10-transformed breadth and depth values were compared by one-way ANOVA with Sidak's multiple comparisons tests. TCRdb limited this immuneACCESS table to in-frame rearrangements with V and J called. A share of clones is missing; checked studies link under half to unresolved V genes, and the rest is unexplained. The V and J calls and clone size were taken over from that table, and D and trimming were inferred from the DNA. Counted in this sample were approximately 73,000 clones; 84% of them appeared once. The ten biggest clones cover over 8% of the sample.

From its cysteine to its phenylalanine, the CDR3 spans 14 amino acids. The read is trimmed to its CDR3 DNA, 42 bases read in frame from base 1. The trim is 5 bases for V and 4 bases for J, with a gap of 14 bases between the germline ends. CDR1 and CDR2 (SEHNR, FQNEAQ) derive from the germline V gene (reference sequence). The paper's findings and limits, for the study overall: Participants were mostly white British and included more females than males, and it was suggested by the authors that clonal diversity may have been underestimated. The vaccine-associated CD4 TCRs covered the entire spike protein, and the dominant responses fell in regions 160-218 and 743-854. The 56-69-year group was small, and its depth increase did not reach significance, likely because of low power. A significant rise in spike-specific TCR breadth and depth was observed after two AZD1222 doses relative to day 0 and relative to MenACWY recipients. Nearly half of unique spike-specific TCRs reportedly recognized epitopes outside regions mutated in the B.1.351 and B.1.1.7 variants. Only five or six AZD1222 recipients were SARS-CoV-2 seropositive at baseline, limiting conclusions about previously exposed vaccinees. Because no day 14 peak-response samples were available, the repertoires could be characterized only after the peak T cell response.

The clonotype originates from an adult in good health. The specimen comprised peripheral blood, sampled on day 0 of AZD1222 vaccination. This chain is built from TRBV7-9 and TRBJ2-5, with no reliable assignment of the D segment. The DNA sequence is TGTGCCAGCAGCGCCCAGGTGGGGTCAGAGACCCAGTACTTC. It specifies CASSAQVGSETQYF.